One sample yielded the 15 T cell receptor beta chains listed below, sequenced in a study of blood T cell repertoires in COVID-19. This table comes from immunoSEQ multiplex PCR, and its TCRdb copy is limited to in-frame clones, with some not included. The sample has some 100,000 clones, around 90% seen once. Material: peripheral blood. These receptors were taken from an older woman with acute or convalescent COVID-19.

The chain carries TRBV5-6 and TRBJ2-1; D is possibly TRBD2 (6 bases). The CDR3 loop spans 18 amino acids. Per germline, CDR1 SGHDT and CDR2 YYEEEE. V gave up 2 bases and J gave up 2 bases, with 20 bases separating them. CDR3 bases: TGTGCCAGCAGCTTACAAGCACGGTCGGGAGCCCCCTACAATGAGCAGTTCTTC. It encodes CASSLQARSGAPYNEQFF.

This chain joins TRBV5-1 and TRBJ1-1; possible D gene TRBD1, 5 bases. Trimming removed 0 bases from V and 4 bases from J, with 10 bases in between. The CDR3 extends over 14 amino acids. Germline assignment: CDR1 SGHRS and CDR2 YFSETQ. CDR3 amino acids: CASSLVVGGTEAFF. CDR3 nucleotides: TGCGCCAGCAGCTTGGTGGTGGGGGGCACTGAAGCTTTCTTT.

The chain links TRBV2 to TRBJ1-3; maybe TRBD1 (5 bases). The V gene's germline CDR1 is SNHLY and CDR2 FYNNEI. Trimming removed 4 bases from V and 1 base from J, with 14 bases in between. There are 16 residues in the CDR3. The CDR3 nucleotides read TGTGCCAGCAGTGCAGAGACAGTCCGATCTGGAAACACCATATATTTT. Residues: CASSAETVRSGNTIYF. Full variable domain (rest looked up from reference TRBV2 and TRBJ1-3): EPEVTQTPSHQVTQMGQEVILRCVPISNHLYFYWYRQILGQKVEFLVSFYNNEISEKSEIFDDQFSVERPDGSNFTLKIRSTKLEDSAMYFCASSAETVRSGNTIYFGEGSWLTVV.

The chain couples TRBV6-6 to TRBJ1-3; D call uncertain. CDR1 MNHNY and CDR2 SVGAGI come from the germline V gene (reference sequence). CDR3 length: 11 amino acids. V lost 11 bases and J 4 bases, leaving 9 bases between the germline ends. The DNA for the CDR3 is TGTGCCGCGGCCGAGGGAAACACCATATATTTT. Translated: CAAAEGNTIYF.

The V gene is TRBV4-1, the J gene TRBJ1-5, with 9 bases fitting TRBD1. Germline V gene sequence: CDR1 MGHRA, CDR2 YSYEKL. This CDR3 comprises 16 residues. Trimming took 1 base from V and 6 from J; bases not matched to a gene: 7. The CDR3 loop reads CASSQGLTGGRQPQHF. The DNA of the CDR3 is TGCGCCAGCAGCCAAGGTTTAACAGGGGGCCGTCAGCCCCAGCATTTT.

This chain uses TRBV6-5 with TRBJ2-1; D not certain. This CDR3 has 16 amino acids. Trimming left V 2 bases short and J 7 bases short, with 18 bases between. Germline lookup yields CDR1 MNHEY and CDR2 SVGAGI. CDR3: CASSYTADLGGNEQFF. For the CDR3, the DNA is TGTGCCAGCAGTTACACTGCGGATTTAGGTGGGAATGAGCAGTTCTTC.

The genes are TRBV6-1 and TRBJ2-7; D possibly corresponds to TRBD1 (5 bases). CDR3 length equals 16 residues. Germline-derived CDR1 and CDR2 are MNHNS and SASEGT. V lost 1 base and J 3 bases, leaving 16 bases between the germline ends. DNA for the CDR3: TGTGCCAGCAGTGAAGAACCTGTCCAGGGCTTCTACGAGCAGTACTTC. This translates into CASSEEPVQGFYEQYF.

This clone was counted only a few times. The CDR3, as DNA: TGTGCCAGCAGCCAAGGGCAGGGAAGGAACAATGAGCAGTTCTTC. This translates into CASSQGQGRNNEQFF. This sequence joins TRBV3-1 (or the pseudogene TRBV3-2) and TRBJ2-1; the D gene is possibly TRBD1 (5 bases). Trimming took 1 base from V and 5 from J, leaving 12 bases between them. Germline-derived CDR1 and CDR2 are LGHDT and YNNKEL (reference sequence). This CDR3 has 15 amino acids.

The gene calls are TRBV2 and TRBJ2-2; no clear D gene. The CDR3 has 13 residues. Trimming cost V 5 bases and J 5 bases, with 9 bases left between them. The germline V gene encodes CDR1 SNHLY and CDR2 FYNNEI. CDR3 DNA: TGTGCCAGCAGTTCTTTTCGGACCGGGGAGCTGTTTTTT. Amino acid sequence: CASSSFRTGELFF.

The gene calls are TRBV10-2 and TRBJ1-5; TRBD1 matches 7 bases. The CDR3 is made up of 15 amino acids. Germline loops: CDR1 WSHSY, CDR2 SAAADI. V lost 5 bases to trimming and J lost 3 bases; unmatched junction nucleotides: 7. CDR3 bases: TGCGCCAGCAGTTTTGACAGGGCGTCCAATCAGCCCCAGCATTTT. This encodes CASSFDRASNQPQHF.

The table lists this clone with a count of one. This chain uses TRBV28 with TRBJ2-7; TRBD1 aligns across 9 bases. The V gene end was trimmed by 6 bases and the J gene end by 7 bases; junction bases not matched to a gene: 10. The CDR3 sequence is 14 residues long. Looked up from germline, CDR1 is MDHEN and CDR2 is SYDVKM. DNA of the CDR3: TGTGCCAGCAGACCCTCGGGACAGGGTGGTGAGCAGTACTTC. Protein sequence: CASRPSGQGGEQYF.

The chain combines TRBV6-5 with TRBJ2-2; D call uncertain. The CDR3 is made up of 13 amino acids. The germline V gene has CDR1 MNHEY and CDR2 SVGAGI. V shed 5 bases and J shed 6 bases, with 10 bases lying between them. The CDR3 is CASSRKSPGELFF. In DNA, the CDR3 is TGTGCCAGCAGTCGAAAAAGCCCCGGGGAGCTGTTTTTT.

The V call is TRBV14, the J call TRBJ2-1; 9 positions match TRBD1. Germline trimming cut 4 bases from V and 10 bases from J; bases unmatched to any gene: 2. The CDR3 is 12 residues long. CDR1 is SGHDN and CDR2 is FVKESK in the germline V gene. This CDR3 reads CASSPDRGEQFF. Written as DNA, the CDR3 is TGTGCCAGCAGCCCGGACAGGGGCGAGCAGTTCTTC.

V gene TRBV10-3 combines with J gene TRBJ2-3, with 9 bases lining up with TRBD1. The ends lost 8 bases at V and 3 bases at J; junction bases unmatched: 3. Per the germline V gene, CDR1 is ENHRY and CDR2 is SYGVKD. There are 13 residues in the CDR3. CDR3 sequence: CAILGTGTDTQYF. Written as DNA, the CDR3 is TGTGCCATCCTTGGGACAGGGACAGATACGCAGTATTTT.

This chain joins TRBV2 and TRBJ1-5, with TRBD1 identical over 7 bases. After removal of 7 bases from V and 7 bases from J, the junction contained 13 bases not matched to a gene. This CDR3 comprises 15 residues. Germline CDR1 is SNHLY and CDR2 is FYNNEI. The CDR3 loop reads CASTPTAGGKQPQHF. CDR3 DNA sequence: TGTGCCAGCACTCCTACCGCAGGGGGTAAGCAGCCCCAGCATTTT.